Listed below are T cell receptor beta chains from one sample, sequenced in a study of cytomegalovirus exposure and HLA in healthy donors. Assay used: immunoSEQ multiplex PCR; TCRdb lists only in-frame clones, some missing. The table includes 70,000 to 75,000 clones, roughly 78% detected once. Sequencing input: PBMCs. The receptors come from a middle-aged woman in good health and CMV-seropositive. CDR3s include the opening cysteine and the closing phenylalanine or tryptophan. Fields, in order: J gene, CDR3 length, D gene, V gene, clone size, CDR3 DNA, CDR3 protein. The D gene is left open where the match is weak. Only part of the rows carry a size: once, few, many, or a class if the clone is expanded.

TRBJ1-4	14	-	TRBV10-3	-	TGTGCCATCAGTGGGGGGGACACTAATGAAAAACTGTTTTTT	CAISGGDTNEKLFF
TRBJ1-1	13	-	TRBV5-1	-	TGCGCCAGCAGCTTGGGAGGGGGCACTGAAGCTTTCTTT	CASSLGGGTEAFF
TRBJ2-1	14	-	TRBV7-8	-	TGTGCCAGCAGCTTGCCCCCCGGTGCCAATGAGCAGTTCTTC	CASSLPPGANEQFF
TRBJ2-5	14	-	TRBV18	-	TGTGCCAGCTCACCAAGCGCAAGAAAAGAGACCCAGTACTTC	CASSPSARKETQYF
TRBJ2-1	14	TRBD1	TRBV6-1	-	TGTGCCAGCAGTCCTCGCAGAGGGGGCGATGAGCAGTTCTTC	CASSPRRGGDEQFF
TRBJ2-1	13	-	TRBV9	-	TGTGCCAGCAGCGGTACCTACCTCAATGAGCAGTTCTTC	CASSGTYLNEQFF
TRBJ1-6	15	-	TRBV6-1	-	TGTGCCAGCAGTGGACAGGTTTCGGATTGGGAACCCCTCCACTTT	CASSGQVSDWEPLHF
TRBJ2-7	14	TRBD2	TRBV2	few	TGTGCCAGCAGTGCACTAGCGGGGGGACCAGGGCAGTACTTC	CASSALAGGPGQYF
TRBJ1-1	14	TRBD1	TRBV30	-	TGTGCCTGGAATACGGGACAGGGGAACACTGAAGCTTTCTTT	CAWNTGQGNTEAFF
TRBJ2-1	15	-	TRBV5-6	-	TGTGCCAGCAGCTTGGCACTGAGCTCCTACAATGAGCAGTTCTTC	CASSLALSSYNEQFF
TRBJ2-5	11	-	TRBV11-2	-	TGTGCCAGCAGCCACGGCGGAACCCAGTACTTC	CASSHGGTQYF
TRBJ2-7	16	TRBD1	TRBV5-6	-	TGTGCCAGCAGCTTGGGGGACAGGCTATTTTACTACGAGCAGTACTTC	CASSLGDRLFYYEQYF
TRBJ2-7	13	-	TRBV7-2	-	TGTGCCAGCAGCTCGCCCCTTTCCTACGAGCAGTACTTC	CASSSPLSYEQYF
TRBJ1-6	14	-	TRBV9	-	TGTGCCAGCAGTGCGACAGGTATAGATTCACCCCTCCACTTT	CASSATGIDSPLHF
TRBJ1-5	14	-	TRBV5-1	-	TGCGCCAGCAGCTTAAACATAGCGGGTCAGCCCCAGCATTTT	CASSLNIAGQPQHF
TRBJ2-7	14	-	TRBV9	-	TGTGCCAGCAGCGTAGGGGAGAGCTCCTACGAGCAGTACTTC	CASSVGESSYEQYF
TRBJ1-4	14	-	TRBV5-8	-	TGTGCCAGCAGCTTGTACGGAGGGAACGAAAAACTGTTTTTT	CASSLYGGNEKLFF
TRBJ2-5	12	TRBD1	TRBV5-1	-	TGCGCCAGGGACAGGGCCCAAGAGACCCAGTACTTC	CARDRAQETQYF
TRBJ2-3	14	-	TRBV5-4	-	TGTGCCAGCAGCCAGATACAGGGCACAGATACGCAGTATTTT	CASSQIQGTDTQYF
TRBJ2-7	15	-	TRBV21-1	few	TGTGCCAGCAGCAAATCTACGTTGAGCTCCTACGAGCAGTACTTC	CASSKSTLSSYEQYF
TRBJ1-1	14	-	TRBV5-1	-	TGCGCCAGCAGCCTCGCGGGGGGCTACACTGAAGCTTTCTTT	CASSLAGGYTEAFF
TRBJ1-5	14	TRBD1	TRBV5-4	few	TGTGCCAGCAGCCCTCAGGGGGAACGGCAGCCCCAGCATTTT	CASSPQGERQPQHF
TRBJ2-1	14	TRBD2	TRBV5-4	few	TGTGCCAGCAGCCAGACTAGCAGGAGCAATGAGCAGTTCTTC	CASSQTSRSNEQFF